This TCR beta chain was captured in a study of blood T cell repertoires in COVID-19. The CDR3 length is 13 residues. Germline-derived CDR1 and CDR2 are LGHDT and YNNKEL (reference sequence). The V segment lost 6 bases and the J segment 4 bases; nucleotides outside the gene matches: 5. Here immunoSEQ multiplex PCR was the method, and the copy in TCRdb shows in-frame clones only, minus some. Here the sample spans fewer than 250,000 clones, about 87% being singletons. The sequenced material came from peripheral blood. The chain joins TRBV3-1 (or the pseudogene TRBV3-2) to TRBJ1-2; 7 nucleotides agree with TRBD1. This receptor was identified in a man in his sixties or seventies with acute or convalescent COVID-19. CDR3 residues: CASRQGMSYGYTF. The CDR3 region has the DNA TGTGCCAGCAGACAGGGGATGAGCTATGGCTACACCTTC.